The 13 T cell receptor beta chains below all came from one sample that was sequenced in a study of shared clonotypes between healthy human individuals. The assay was immunoSEQ multiplex PCR, and TCRdb's table has in-frame clones only and misses some. The repertoire includes about 490,000 clones, less than 80% of them detected once, and 10% to 15% sits in the top ten. The sequencing sample was made of PBMCs. The source of these receptors is a woman aged 40 to 55 in good health. Some clones in this sample may be carry-over from other donors' samples.

The chain links TRBV5-1 to TRBJ1-1; a weak D match, TRBD1 (6 bases). CDR3 length: 14 amino acids. Germline CDR1 reads SGHRS; CDR2 reads YFSETQ. V lost 1 base and J lost 0, with 7 bases in between. CDR3 in amino acids: CASSLRQVNTEAFF. The DNA of the CDR3 is TGCGCCAGCAGCTTGCGACAGGTGAACACTGAAGCTTTCTTT.

The rearrangement uses TRBV6-5 and TRBJ2-5; TRBD2 matches at 7 bases. In germline, CDR1 is MNHEY, CDR2 SVGAGI. The CDR3 totals 15 residues. The V gene end was trimmed by 4 bases and the J gene end by 5 bases; junction bases not matched to a gene: 10. CDR3 nucleotides: TGTGCCAGCAGTTCTCCCGGGGGGAAGGATGAGACCCAGTACTTC. Its protein product is CASSSPGGKDETQYF.

The J gene is TRBJ1-1, the V gene TRBV30; TRBD1 might be the D (5 bases). The germline V gene encodes CDR1 GTSNPN and CDR2 SVGIG (reference sequence). V lost 4 bases and J lost 0, with 18 bases in between. The CDR3 runs 16 residues. CDR3 region: CAWKKGVIVMNTEAFF. The CDR3 DNA reads as TGTGCCTGGAAAAAAGGGGTCATCGTCATGAACACTGAAGCTTTCTTT.

This clone was detected a few times. Different DNA sequences within this sample yield the same CDR3. The V gene is TRBV30, the J gene TRBJ1-2; D may be TRBD1 (5 bases). V was cut by 1 base and J by 1 base, with 7 bases left in between. CDR1 and CDR2 from the germline V gene are GTSNPN and SVGIG (reference sequence). The CDR3 extends over 13 amino acids. The CDR3 region has the DNA TGTGCCTGGAGTGGTGGGGGTAACTATGGCTACACCTTC. This codes for CAWSGGGNYGYTF.

The sample holds a few counts of this clone. This chain joins TRBV18 and TRBJ1-1; 8 bases align to TRBD1. Germline CDR1 reads KGHSH; CDR2 reads LQKENI. This CDR3 is built from 13 residues. Germline trimming cut 4 bases from V and 5 bases from J; bases unmatched to any gene: 3. The CDR3 region has the DNA TGTGCCAGCTCACGGGGGGACAGGACTGAAGCTTTCTTT. It yields the protein CASSRGDRTEAFF.

The rearrangement joins TRBV7-2 to TRBJ2-3; 11 bases match TRBD2. CDR3 length: 15 amino acids. V gave up 8 bases and J gave up 1 base; unmatched junction bases: 5. Germline values: CDR1 SGHTA, CDR2 FQGNSA. CDR3 region: CASALAGGGTDTQYF. CDR3 sequence (DNA): TGTGCCAGCGCCCTAGCGGGAGGTGGCACAGATACGCAGTATTTT.

This clone was counted between two and nine times. This chain connects TRBV30 to TRBJ1-6; no reliable D call. Germline V lookup: CDR1 GTSNPN, CDR2 SVGIG (reference sequence). The CDR3 consists of 13 residues. Between the trimmed V and J ends, which lost 0 bases and 8 bases, there was a span of 8 bases. DNA of the CDR3: TGTGCCTGGAGTGTAAGTGAGGATTCACCCCTCCACTTT. Translating it yields CAWSVSEDSPLHF.

This chain links TRBV7-9 with TRBJ2-1; 10 bases match TRBD2. Germline trimming cut 3 bases from V and 5 bases from J; bases unmatched to any gene: 1. Germline assignment: CDR1 SEHNR and CDR2 FQNEAQ (reference sequence). This CDR3 contains 14 residues. This CDR3 is CASSFGLADNEQFF. DNA of the CDR3: TGTGCCAGCAGCTTTGGACTAGCGGACAATGAGCAGTTCTTC.

About this clone itself: A read error may account for a junction end that differs from germline. The chain joins TRBV6-5 to TRBJ2-7, with 7 positions matching TRBD1. This CDR3 has 15 amino acids. The germline gives CDR1 MNHEY, CDR2 SVGAGI. The CDR3 region has the DNA TGTGCCAGCAGCCGTGACAGGGCTTTCTCCCACGAGCAGTACTTC. Encoded protein: CASSRDRAFSHEQYF.

This sequence joins TRBV7-7 and TRBJ2-2; D unresolved. The CDR3 is 14 residues long. With 0 bases removed from V and 3 bases from J, the gap between germline ends came to 5 bases. Germline CDR1 and CDR2: SSHAT and FNYEAQ (reference sequence). As DNA, the CDR3 is TGTGCCAGCAGCTTAGCAAGGGACACCGGGGAGCTGTTTTTT. Its protein product is CASSLARDTGELFF.

The chain carries TRBV5-4 and TRBJ2-2; 7 nucleotides line up with TRBD1. The junction had 3 bases not matched to a gene; V was cut back by 4 bases and J by 0 bases. The CDR3 spans 15 residues. The germline V gene has CDR1 SGHNT and CDR2 YYREEE (reference sequence). The CDR3 nucleotides read TGTGCCAGCAGCCGGGGACAGTCGAACACCGGGGAGCTGTTTTTT. Translation: CASSRGQSNTGELFF.

This chain joins TRBV18 and TRBJ2-5, with D possibly TRBD1 on 6 matching bases. From germline, CDR1 is KGHSH and CDR2 LQKENI. CDR3 size: 13 residues. V lost 3 bases and J 5 bases, leaving 10 bases between the germline ends. The CDR3 loop is CASSPSGEETQYF. Written as DNA, the CDR3 is TGTGCCAGCTCACCGTCAGGGGAGGAGACCCAGTACTTC.

The chain uses TRBV7-2 and TRBJ2-7; D unclear. Trimming removed 0 bases at V and 3 bases at J, with 9 bases between. Germline assignment: CDR1 SGHTA and CDR2 FQGNSA. This CDR3 has 14 amino acids. CDR3 DNA: TGTGCCAGCAGCTTAGCTGGTCAGAACTACGAGCAGTACTTC. This translates into CASSLAGQNYEQYF.